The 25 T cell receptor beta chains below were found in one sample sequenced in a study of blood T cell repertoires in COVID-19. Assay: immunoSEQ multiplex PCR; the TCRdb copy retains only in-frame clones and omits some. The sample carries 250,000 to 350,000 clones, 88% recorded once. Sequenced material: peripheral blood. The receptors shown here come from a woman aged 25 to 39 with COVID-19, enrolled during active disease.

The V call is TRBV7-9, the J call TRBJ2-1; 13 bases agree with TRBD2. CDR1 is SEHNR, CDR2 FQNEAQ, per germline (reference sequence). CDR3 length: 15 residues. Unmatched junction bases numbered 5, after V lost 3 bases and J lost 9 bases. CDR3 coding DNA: TGTGCCAGCAGCTTTCAGACTAGCGGGAGGAGTGAGCAGTTCTTC. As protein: CASSFQTSGRSEQFF.

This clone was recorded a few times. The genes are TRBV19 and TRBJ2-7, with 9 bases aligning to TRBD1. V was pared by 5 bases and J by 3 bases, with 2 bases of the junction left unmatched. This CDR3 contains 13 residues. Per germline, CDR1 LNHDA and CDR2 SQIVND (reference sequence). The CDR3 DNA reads TGTGCCAGTAGTTCGGGACAGGGCTACGAGCAGTACTTC. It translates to CASSSGQGYEQYF.

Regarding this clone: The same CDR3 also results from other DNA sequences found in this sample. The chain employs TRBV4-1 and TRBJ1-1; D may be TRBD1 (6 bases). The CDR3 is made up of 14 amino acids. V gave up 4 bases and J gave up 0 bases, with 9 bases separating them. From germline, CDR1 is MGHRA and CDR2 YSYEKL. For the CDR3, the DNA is TGCGCCAGCAGCCCTGACAGGTTGAACACTGAAGCTTTCTTT. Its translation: CASSPDRLNTEAFF.

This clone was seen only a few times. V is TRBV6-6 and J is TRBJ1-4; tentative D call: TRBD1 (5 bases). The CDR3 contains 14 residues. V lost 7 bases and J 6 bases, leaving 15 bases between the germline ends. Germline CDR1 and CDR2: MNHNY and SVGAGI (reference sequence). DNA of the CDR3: TGTGCCAGCATCAAAGGGGTAGGGGATGAAAAACTGTTTTTT. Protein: CASIKGVGDEKLFF.

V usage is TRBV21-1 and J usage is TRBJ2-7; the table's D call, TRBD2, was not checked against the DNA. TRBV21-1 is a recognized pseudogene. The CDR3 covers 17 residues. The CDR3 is CASSKGLAGGLGDEQYF. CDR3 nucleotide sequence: TGTGCCAGCAGCAAAGGACTAGCGGGAGGCCTAGGAGACGAGCAGTACTTC.

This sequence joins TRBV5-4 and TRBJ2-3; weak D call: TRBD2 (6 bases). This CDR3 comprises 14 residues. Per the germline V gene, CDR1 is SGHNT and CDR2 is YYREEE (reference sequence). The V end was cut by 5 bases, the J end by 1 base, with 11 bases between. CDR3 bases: TGTGCCAGCAGTCGTTCTAGCGGCACAGATACGCAGTATTTT. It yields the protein CASSRSSGTDTQYF.

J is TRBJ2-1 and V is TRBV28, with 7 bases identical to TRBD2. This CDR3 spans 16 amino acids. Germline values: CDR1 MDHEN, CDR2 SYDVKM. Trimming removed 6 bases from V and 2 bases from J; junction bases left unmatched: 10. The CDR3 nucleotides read TGTGCCAGCAGACTCTCCGGGACTACTACCTACAATGAGCAGTTCTTC. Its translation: CASRLSGTTTYNEQFF.

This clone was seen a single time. This chain's CDR3 is CASSGTGSDSPLHF. CDR3 nucleotides: TGCGCCAGCAGTGGGACAGGGTCGGATTCACCCCTCCACTTT. The chain employs TRBV10-2 and TRBJ1-6; 8 nucleotides agree with TRBD1. The length of the CDR3 is 14 residues. Unmatched junction bases numbered 4, after V lost 4 bases and J lost 8 bases. CDR1 and CDR2 from the germline V gene are WSHSY and SAAADI.

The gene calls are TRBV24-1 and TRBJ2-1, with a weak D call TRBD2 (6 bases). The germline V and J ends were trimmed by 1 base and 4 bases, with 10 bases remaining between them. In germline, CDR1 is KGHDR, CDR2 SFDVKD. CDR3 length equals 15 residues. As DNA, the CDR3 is TGTGCCACCAGTGATTTTGGCGGGACGTACAATGAGCAGTTCTTC. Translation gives CATSDFGGTYNEQFF.

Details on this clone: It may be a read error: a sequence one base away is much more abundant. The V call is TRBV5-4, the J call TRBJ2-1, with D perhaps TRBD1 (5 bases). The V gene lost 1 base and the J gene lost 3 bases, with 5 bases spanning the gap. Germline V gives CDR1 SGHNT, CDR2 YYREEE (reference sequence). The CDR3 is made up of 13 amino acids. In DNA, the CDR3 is TGTGCCAGCAGCTTGACAGGCTACAATGAGCAGTTCTTC. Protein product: CASSLTGYNEQFF.

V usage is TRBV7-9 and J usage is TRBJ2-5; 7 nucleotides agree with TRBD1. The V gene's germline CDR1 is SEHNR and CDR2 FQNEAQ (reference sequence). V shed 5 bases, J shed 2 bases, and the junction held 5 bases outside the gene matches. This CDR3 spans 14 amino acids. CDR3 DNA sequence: TGTGCCAGCAGCCTTGGGACAGCTCAAGAGACCCAGTACTTC. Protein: CASSLGTAQETQYF.

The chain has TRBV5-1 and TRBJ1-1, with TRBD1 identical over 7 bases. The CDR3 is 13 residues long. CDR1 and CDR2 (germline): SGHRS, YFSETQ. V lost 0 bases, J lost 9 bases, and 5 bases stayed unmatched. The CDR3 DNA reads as TGCGCCAGCAGCTTGGGGGACAGTGAAAAAGCTTTCTTT. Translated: CASSLGDSEKAFF.

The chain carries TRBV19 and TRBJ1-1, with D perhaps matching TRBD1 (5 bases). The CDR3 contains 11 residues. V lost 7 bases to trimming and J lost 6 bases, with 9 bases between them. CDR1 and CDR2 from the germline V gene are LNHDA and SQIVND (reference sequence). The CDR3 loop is CASIRGAEAFF. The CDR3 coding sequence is TGTGCCAGTATCCGGGGGGCTGAAGCTTTCTTT.

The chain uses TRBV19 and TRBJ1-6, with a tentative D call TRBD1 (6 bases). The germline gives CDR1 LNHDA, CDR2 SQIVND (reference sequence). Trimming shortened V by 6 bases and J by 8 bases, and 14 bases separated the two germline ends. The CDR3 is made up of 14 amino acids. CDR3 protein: CASRHRALDSPLHF. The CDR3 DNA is TGTGCCAGTAGGCACAGGGCTTTGGATTCACCCCTCCACTTT.

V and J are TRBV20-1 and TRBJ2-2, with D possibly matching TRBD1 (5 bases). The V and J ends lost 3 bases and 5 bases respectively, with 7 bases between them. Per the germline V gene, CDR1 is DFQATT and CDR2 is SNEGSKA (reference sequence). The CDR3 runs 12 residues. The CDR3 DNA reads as TGCAGTGCTAGTAGGGGAACCGGGGAGCTGTTTTTT. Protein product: CSASRGTGELFF.

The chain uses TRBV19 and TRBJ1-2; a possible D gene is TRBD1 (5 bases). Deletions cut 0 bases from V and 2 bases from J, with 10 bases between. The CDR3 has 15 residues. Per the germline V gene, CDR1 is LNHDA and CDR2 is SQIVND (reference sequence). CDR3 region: CASSIDPSGNYGYTF. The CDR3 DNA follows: TGTGCCAGTAGTATAGATCCCTCAGGGAACTATGGCTACACCTTC. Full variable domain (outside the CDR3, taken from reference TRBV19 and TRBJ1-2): DGGITQSPKYLFRKEGQNVTLSCEQNLNHDAMYWYRQDPGQGLRLIYYSQIVNDFQKGDIAEGYSVSREKKESFPLTVTSAQKNPTAFYLCASSIDPSGNYGYTFGSGTRLTVV.

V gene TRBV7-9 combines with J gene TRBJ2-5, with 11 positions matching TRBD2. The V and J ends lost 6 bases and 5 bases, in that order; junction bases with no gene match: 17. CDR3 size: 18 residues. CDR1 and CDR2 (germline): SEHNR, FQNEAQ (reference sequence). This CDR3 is CASRYSSGRRGGIETQYF. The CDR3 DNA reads TGTGCCAGCAGATATTCTAGCGGGAGGAGGGGCGGGATCGAGACCCAGTACTTC.

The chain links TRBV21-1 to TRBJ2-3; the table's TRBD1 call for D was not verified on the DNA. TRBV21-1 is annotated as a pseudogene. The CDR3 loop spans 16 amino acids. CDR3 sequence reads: CASPTRQPTGTDTQYF. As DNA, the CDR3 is TGTGCCAGCCCCACCCGCCAGCCCACAGGCACAGATACGCAGTATTTT.

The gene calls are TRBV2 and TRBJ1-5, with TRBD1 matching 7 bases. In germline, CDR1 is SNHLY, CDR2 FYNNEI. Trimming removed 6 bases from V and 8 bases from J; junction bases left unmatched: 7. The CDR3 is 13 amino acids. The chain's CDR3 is CASRAGTEEPQHF. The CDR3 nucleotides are TGTGCCAGCAGGGCCGGGACAGAGGAGCCCCAGCATTTT.

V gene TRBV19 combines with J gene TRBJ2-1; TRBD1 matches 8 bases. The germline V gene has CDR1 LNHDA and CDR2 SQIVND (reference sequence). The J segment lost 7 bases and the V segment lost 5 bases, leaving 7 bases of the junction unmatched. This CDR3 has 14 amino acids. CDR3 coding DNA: TGTGCCAGTAGTCACCGGGACAGGTGGAATGAGCAGTTCTTC. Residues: CASSHRDRWNEQFF. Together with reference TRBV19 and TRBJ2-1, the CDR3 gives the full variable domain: DGGITQSPKYLFRKEGQNVTLSCEQNLNHDAMYWYRQDPGQGLRLIYYSQIVNDFQKGDIAEGYSVSREKKESFPLTVTSAQKNPTAFYLCASSHRDRWNEQFFGPGTRLTVL.

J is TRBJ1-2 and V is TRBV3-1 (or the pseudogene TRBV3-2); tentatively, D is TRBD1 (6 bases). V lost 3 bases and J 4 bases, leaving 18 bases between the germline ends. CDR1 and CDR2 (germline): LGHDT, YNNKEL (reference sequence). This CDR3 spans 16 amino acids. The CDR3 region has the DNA TGTGCCAGCAGCCAGGAAAACAGGGCGGTAGCCTATGGCTACACCTTC. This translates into CASSQENRAVAYGYTF.

In nucleotides, the CDR3 is TGTGCCAGTAGTCCCGACCTTGGGCGGGAGACCGAGCAGTACTTC. The encoded protein is CASSPDLGRETEQYF. The chain has TRBV19 and TRBJ2-7; TRBD2 agrees at 7 bases. V was pared by 5 bases and J by 6 bases, with 13 bases of the junction left unmatched. Germline values: CDR1 LNHDA, CDR2 SQIVND (reference sequence). CDR3 length: 15 amino acids.

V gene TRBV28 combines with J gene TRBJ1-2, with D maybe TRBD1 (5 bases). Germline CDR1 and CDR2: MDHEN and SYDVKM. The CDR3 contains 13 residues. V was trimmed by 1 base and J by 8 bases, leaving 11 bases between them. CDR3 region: CASSLFGQGGYTF. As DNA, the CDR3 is TGTGCCAGCAGTTTATTTGGCCAGGGCGGCTACACCTTC.

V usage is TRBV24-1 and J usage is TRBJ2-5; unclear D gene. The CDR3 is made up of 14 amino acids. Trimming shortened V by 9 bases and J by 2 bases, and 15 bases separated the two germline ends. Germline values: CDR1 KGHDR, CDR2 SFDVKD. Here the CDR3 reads CATARTSAQETQYF. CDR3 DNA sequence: TGTGCCACCGCTAGAACATCGGCACAAGAGACCCAGTACTTC.

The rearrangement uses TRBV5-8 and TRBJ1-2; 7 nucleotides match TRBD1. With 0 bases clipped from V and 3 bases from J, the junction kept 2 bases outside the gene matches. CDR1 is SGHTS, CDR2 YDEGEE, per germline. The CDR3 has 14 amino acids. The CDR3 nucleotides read TGTGCCAGCAGCTTGGGAGGACAGGACTATGGCTACACCTTC. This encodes CASSLGGQDYGYTF. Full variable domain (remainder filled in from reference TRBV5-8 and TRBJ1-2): EAGVTQSPTHLIKTRGQQATLRCSPISGHTSVYWYQQALGLGLQFLLWYDEGEERNRGNFPPRFSGRQFPNYSSELNVNALELEDSALYLCASSLGGQDYGYTFGSGTRLTVV.